Listed here are 26 T cell receptor beta chains from one sample, sequenced in a study of memory CD4+ T cells and cytomegalovirus serostatus. Single viable CD3+CD4+CD8-CD45RO+ cells were sorted as the memory CD4+ T cells. Measured with immunoSEQ multiplex PCR; TCRdb has only the in-frame clones, and not every one. The repertoire holds approximately 47,000 clones, with approximately 78% as singletons. Sequencing was performed on memory CD4+ T cells from blood. These receptors were collected from an adult in good health and CMV-seronegative.

The rearrangement joins TRBV5-1 to TRBJ1-2; 11 bases align to TRBD1. Germline loops: CDR1 SGHRS, CDR2 YFSETQ. The junction had 4 bases not matched to a gene; V was cut back by 5 bases and J by 7 bases. This CDR3 comprises 13 residues. CDR3 in DNA: TGCGCCAGCAGAGCCGGGACAGGGGGTGGCTACACCTTC. It codes for CASRAGTGGGYTF.

The V and J genes are TRBV25-1 and TRBJ1-4; D is unclear. V was cut by 4 bases and J by 5 bases, with 8 bases left in between. This CDR3 is built from 13 residues. Germline CDR1 MGHDK, CDR2 SYGVNS. CDR3 region: CASSGGPNEKLFF. The CDR3 region has the DNA TGTGCCAGCAGTGGTGGGCCGAATGAAAAACTGTTTTTT.

Regarding this clone: This may arise from a read error, as a much more abundant clone is one base away. This sequence joins TRBV5-6 and TRBJ1-2; no reliable D call. This CDR3 has 16 amino acids. Germline lookup yields CDR1 SGHDT and CDR2 YYEEEE. In DNA, the CDR3 is TGTGCCAGCAGCCCTTCGGTGGGTTATGGTCCCTATGGCTACATCTTC. As protein: CASSPSVGYGPYGYIF.

V is TRBV5-5 and J is TRBJ2-1; 8 positions agree with TRBD2. The germline CDR1 and CDR2 sequences are SGHKS and YYEKEE (reference sequence). The length of the CDR3 is 16 residues. The V gene end was trimmed by 6 bases and the J gene end by 1 base; junction bases not matched to a gene: 9. The DNA for the CDR3 is TGTGCCAGCACCCCGGGGGGGGTCCTATCCTACAATGAGCAGTTCTTC. Residues: CASTPGGVLSYNEQFF.

This chain joins TRBV5-1 and TRBJ2-7; perhaps TRBD1 as D (6 bases). The V gene lost 2 bases and the J gene lost 3 bases, with 12 bases spanning the gap. The CDR3 runs to 14 residues. The germline CDR1 and CDR2 sequences are SGHRS and YFSETQ. This CDR3 reads CASSFSDRYYEQYF. The CDR3 DNA is TGCGCCAGCAGCTTTTCGGACAGATACTACGAGCAGTACTTC.

The genes are TRBV15 and TRBJ2-7; D ambiguous. The CDR3 spans 12 residues. V gave up 4 bases and J gave up 5 bases, with 9 bases separating them. Germline loops: CDR1 LNHNV, CDR2 YYDKDF (reference sequence). The CDR3 DNA follows: TGTGCCACCAGCAACCCTTTGCACGAGCAGTACTTC. It is translated as CATSNPLHEQYF. Looking up the rest from reference TRBV15 and TRBJ2-7 gives the full variable domain: DAMVIQNPRYQVTQFGKPVTLSCSQTLNHNVMYWYQQKSSQAPKLLFHYYDKDFNNEADTPDNFQSRRPNTSFCFLDIRSPGLGDTAMYLCATSNPLHEQYFGPGTRLTVT.

The V gene is TRBV2, the J gene TRBJ2-7, with 9 bases aligning to TRBD2. CDR3 size: 15 residues. From germline, CDR1 is SNHLY and CDR2 FYNNEI. With 4 bases clipped from V and 0 bases from J, the junction kept 4 bases outside the gene matches. CDR3 region: CASSVGAGGSYEQYF. Written as DNA, the CDR3 is TGTGCCAGCAGTGTGGGAGCGGGGGGCTCCTACGAGCAGTACTTC. The full variable domain, its missing parts supplied by reference TRBV2 and TRBJ2-7, is EPEVTQTPSHQVTQMGQEVILRCVPISNHLYFYWYRQILGQKVEFLVSFYNNEISEKSEIFDDQFSVERPDGSNFTLKIRSTKLEDSAMYFCASSVGAGGSYEQYFGPGTRLTVT.

J is TRBJ2-2 and V is TRBV7-2, with 11 bases that match TRBD2. The V and J ends lost 1 base and 2 bases, in that order; junction bases with no gene match: 3. The CDR3 spans 17 residues. CDR1 and CDR2 (germline): SGHTA, FQGNSA. In nucleotides, the CDR3 is TGTGCCAGCAGCTTAGGGCTAGCGGGGGGTAACACCGGGGAGCTGTTTTTT. Its protein product is CASSLGLAGGNTGELFF. The full variable domain, rest sourced from reference TRBV7-2 and TRBJ2-2, is GAGVSQSPSNKVTEKGKDVELRCDPISGHTALYWYRQSLGQGLEFLIYFQGNSAPDKSGLPSDRFSAERTGGSVSTLTIQRTQQEDSAVYLCASSLGLAGGNTGELFFGEGSRLTVL.

J is TRBJ2-7 and V is TRBV25-1; no definite D call. Trimming removed 1 base from V and 3 bases from J, with 16 bases in between. The CDR3 consists of 16 residues. Looked up from germline, CDR1 is MGHDK and CDR2 is SYGVNS. CDR3 DNA sequence: TGTGCCAGCAGTGAATCCCCCGAGAGTCCCCACTACGAGCAGTACTTC. As protein: CASSESPESPHYEQYF.

The chain has TRBV6-5 and TRBJ1-3; D remains unclear. CDR1 is MNHEY and CDR2 is SVGAGI in the germline V gene. Trimming left V 4 bases short and J 4 bases short, with 11 bases between. The CDR3 is 14 residues long. DNA of the CDR3: TGTGCCAGCAGTTCCCCGGCCCCCGGAAACACCATATATTTT. This encodes CASSSPAPGNTIYF.

The rearrangement joins TRBV15 to TRBJ2-1, with D maybe TRBD2 (6 bases). Germline V lookup: CDR1 LNHNV, CDR2 YYDKDF (reference sequence). The CDR3 runs 15 residues. The V gene lost 5 bases and the J gene lost 2 bases, with 13 bases spanning the gap. The CDR3 protein is CATSSGRRAYNEQFF. In DNA form, the CDR3 reads TGTGCCACCAGCTCCGGGAGAAGGGCCTACAATGAGCAGTTCTTC.

The chain joins TRBV5-6 to TRBJ2-3, with D uncertain. Trimming pared 1 base from V and 2 bases from J, leaving 5 bases between. CDR3 length: 13 amino acids. CDR1 SGHDT and CDR2 YYEEEE come from the germline V gene. CDR3 DNA sequence: TGTGCCAGCAGCTTGATAGTCACAGATACGCAGTATTTT. This translates into CASSLIVTDTQYF.

The V gene is TRBV18, the J gene TRBJ1-6; D is ambiguous. Germline loops: CDR1 KGHSH, CDR2 LQKENI. This CDR3 has 15 amino acids. Trimming took off 0 bases at V and 2 bases at J, with 5 bases between the two ends. The CDR3 nucleotides read TGTGCCAGCTCACCACCAGGGACCTATAATTCACCCCTCCACTTT. Translated, it gives CASSPPGTYNSPLHF.

This rearrangement joins TRBV5-1 to TRBJ2-1, with TRBD2 as a possible D gene (6 bases). Germline CDR1 is SGHRS and CDR2 is YFSETQ. V lost 4 bases and J 13 bases, leaving 21 bases between the germline ends. The CDR3 consists of 14 residues. DNA of the CDR3: TGCGCCAGCAGCGAAGGTTCTAGCGACAACCTACAGTTCTTC. Protein product: CASSEGSSDNLQFF.

The rearrangement joins TRBV7-8 to TRBJ1-2; tentative D call: TRBD1 (6 bases). CDR3 length: 13 residues. CDR1 and CDR2 from the germline V gene are SGHVS and FQNEAQ. V was shortened by 3 bases and J by 2 bases, with 7 bases between the two germline ends. This CDR3 reads CASSFDRNYGYTF. CDR3 bases: TGTGCCAGCAGCTTTGACAGGAACTATGGCTACACCTTC.

V usage is TRBV4-2 and J usage is TRBJ1-1, with TRBD1 as a possible D gene (5 bases). The CDR3 covers 14 residues. Germline V lookup: CDR1 LGHNA, CDR2 YNFKEQ. Trimming shortened V by 4 bases and J by 4 bases, and 13 bases separated the two germline ends. In nucleotides, the CDR3 is TGTGCCAGCAGCCCCGACACCGGGGGCACTGAAGCTTTCTTT. This codes for CASSPDTGGTEAFF.

V gene TRBV27 combines with J gene TRBJ2-7; 11 nucleotides match TRBD2. The CDR3 runs 15 residues. Germline CDR1 reads MNHEY; CDR2 reads SMNVEV (reference sequence). Unmatched junction bases numbered 11, after V lost 8 bases and J lost 5 bases. CDR3 DNA sequence: TGTGCCAGCGAGTCCTTGACTAGCGGGAACCACGAGCAGTACTTC. It is translated as CASESLTSGNHEQYF.

The J gene is TRBJ1-4, the V gene TRBV5-1, with TRBD1 as a possible D gene (5 bases). CDR1 is SGHRS, CDR2 YFSETQ, per germline. V lost 4 bases, J lost 6 bases, and 13 bases lay in between. This CDR3 has 14 residues. Written as DNA, the CDR3 is TGCGCCAGCAGCGAGGGGTCGACCTATGAAAAACTGTTTTTT. Translating gives CASSEGSTYEKLFF.

The sample holds one count of this clone. The J gene is TRBJ1-3, the V gene TRBV6-5; D is uncertain. Looked up from germline, CDR1 is MNHEY and CDR2 is SVGAGI. V dropped 5 bases and J dropped 7 bases, with 12 bases sitting between them. The length of the CDR3 is 13 residues. The DNA of the CDR3 is TGTGCCAGCAGTCCCCCCGCTACGAACACCATATATTTT. This encodes CASSPPATNTIYF.

The V and J genes are TRBV28 and TRBJ1-6, with TRBD1 matching 8 bases. Trimming took 3 bases from V and 10 from J; bases not matched to a gene: 2. Germline CDR1 and CDR2: MDHEN and SYDVKM. This CDR3 is 13 amino acids long. Written as DNA, the CDR3 is TGTGCCAGCAGTTTGGACAGGGTCTCACCCCTCCACTTT. Encoded protein: CASSLDRVSPLHF. Full variable domain (missing parts from reference TRBV28 and TRBJ1-6): DVKVTQSSRYLVKRTGEKVFLECVQDMDHENMFWYRQDPGLGLRLIYFSYDVKMKEKGDIPEGYSVSREKKERFSLILESASTNQTSMYLCASSLDRVSPLHFGNGTRLTVT.

The chain recombines TRBV18 with TRBJ2-2; 7 bases line up with TRBD1. The germline gives CDR1 KGHSH, CDR2 LQKENI. The CDR3 sequence is 15 residues long. V was clipped by 3 bases and J by 4 bases; unmatched bases: 5. CDR3 coding DNA: TGTGCCAGCTCACCTACAGGGGTTGGCACCGGGGAGCTGTTTTTT. It encodes CASSPTGVGTGELFF.

The rearrangement uses TRBV18 and TRBJ2-1; TRBD1 might be the D (5 bases). The CDR3 totals 14 residues. The germline V and J ends were trimmed by 0 bases and 10 bases, with 13 bases remaining between them. Germline CDR1 is KGHSH and CDR2 is LQKENI. The CDR3 coding sequence is TGTGCCAGCTCACCACCGGTGGGGCGCATCGAGCAGTTCTTC. Translation: CASSPPVGRIEQFF. The full variable domain, rest sourced from reference TRBV18 and TRBJ2-1, is NAGVMQNPRHLVRRRGQEARLRCSPMKGHSHVYWYRQLPEEGLKFMVYLQKENIIDESGMPKERFSAEFPKEGPSILRIQQVVRGDSAAYFCASSPPVGRIEQFFGPGTRLTVL.

In this sample, this clone turned up a few times. The chain has TRBV11-2 and TRBJ1-2; 9 bases fit TRBD1. The germline CDR1 and CDR2 sequences are SGHAT and FQNNGV. This CDR3 spans 14 amino acids. V lost 5 bases to trimming and J lost 6 bases; unmatched junction nucleotides: 7. The CDR3 here is CASSQVWTGDGYTF. CDR3 sequence (DNA): TGTGCCAGCAGCCAGGTCTGGACAGGGGATGGCTACACCTTC. The full variable domain, rest sourced from reference TRBV11-2 and TRBJ1-2, is EAGVAQSPRYKIIEKRQSVAFWCNPISGHATLYWYQQILGQGPKLLIQFQNNGVVDDSQLPKDRFSAERLKGVDSTLKIQPAKLEDSAVYLCASSQVWTGDGYTFGSGTRLTVV.

This chain links TRBV5-5 with TRBJ2-3; D unresolved. This CDR3 comprises 15 residues. Deletions cut 0 bases from V and 6 bases from J, with 14 bases between. Germline assignment: CDR1 SGHKS and CDR2 YYEKEE (reference sequence). The CDR3 protein is CASSLGNLYGDTQYF. The DNA of the CDR3 is TGTGCCAGCAGCTTGGGGAATTTATACGGGGATACGCAGTATTTT.

A single count supports this clone. This sequence joins TRBV7-7 and TRBJ2-5, with 15 bases identical to TRBD2. Unmatched junction bases numbered 7, after V lost 5 bases and J lost 6 bases. The CDR3 totals 16 residues. Germline CDR1 SSHAT, CDR2 FNYEAQ (reference sequence). The CDR3 protein is CASSTGTSGGQKTQYF. DNA of the CDR3: TGTGCCAGCAGCACTGGGACTAGCGGGGGGCAGAAGACCCAGTACTTC. Full variable domain (missing parts from reference TRBV7-7 and TRBJ2-5): GAGVSQSPRYKVTKRGQDVTLRCDPISSHATLYWYQQALGQGPEFLTYFNYEAQPDKSGLPSDRFSAERPEGSISTLTIQRTEQRDSAMYRCASSTGTSGGQKTQYFGPGTRLLVL.

The rearrangement joins TRBV6-1 to TRBJ2-2, with D unresolved. The CDR3 totals 12 residues. V shed 4 bases and J shed 5 bases, with 5 bases lying between them. Germline V gene lookup returns CDR1 MNHNS and CDR2 SASEGT. CDR3 loop: CASSAWTGELFF. In nucleotides, the CDR3 is TGTGCCAGCAGTGCCTGGACCGGGGAGCTGTTTTTT.